This T cell receptor (beta chain) was found in a study of cytomegalovirus exposure and HLA in healthy donors. General study results and limits: For TCR beta chains, V- and J-gene trimming was later linked to a missense DCLRE1C variant. A list of more than 150 TCR beta chains associated with cytomegalovirus was given.

As for the donors, each was a healthy bone marrow donor. CDR3 length: 15 residues. From germline, CDR1 is SEHNR and CDR2 FQNEAQ (reference sequence). The junction had 3 bases not matched to a gene; V was cut back by 2 bases and J by 1 base. This clone appeared a single time. What it recognizes is unknown. Both 60 Vbeta primers and 13 Jbeta primers went into the PCR. The data were produced by immunoSEQ multiplex PCR, yet TCRdb's version contains in-frame clones alone and is incomplete. This repertoire shows about 110,000 clones, 71% found once; its top ten account for over 2.5%. The chain joins TRBV7-9 to TRBJ2-3; 7 nucleotides line up with TRBD2. Sequenced: PBMCs. The source of this sequence is a female donor in good health and CMV-seronegative. CDR3 sequence reads: CASSLTGRGTDTQYF. In nucleotides, the CDR3 is TGTGCCAGCAGCTTAACGGGGAGGGGCACAGATACGCAGTATTTT.